Following are 10 T cell receptor beta chains from one sample sequenced in a study of blood T cell repertoires in COVID-19. TCRdb's copy holds only in-frame clones and misses some; the assay was immunoSEQ multiplex PCR. The repertoire holds 350,000 to 450,000 clones, with 75% to 90% as singletons. The specimen sequenced was peripheral blood. The receptors originated from a woman between 55 and 75 years old with COVID-19, enrolled during active disease.

This chain joins TRBV5-1 and TRBJ2-3; maybe TRBD2 (5 bases). V lost 3 bases and J 5 bases, leaving 13 bases between the germline ends. This CDR3 comprises 14 residues. Germline V gene data show CDR1 as SGHRS and CDR2 as YFSETQ. The CDR3: CASSSGSAGDTQYF. DNA of the CDR3: TGCGCCAGCAGCTCGGGTTCGGCGGGAGATACGCAGTATTTT.

This rearrangement joins TRBV10-3 to TRBJ1-4, with TRBD1 as a possible D gene (5 bases). Per the germline V gene, CDR1 is ENHRY and CDR2 is SYGVKD. The CDR3 contains 13 residues. Trimming pared 2 bases from V and 10 bases from J, leaving 11 bases between. CDR3 amino acids: CAISEGLGGKLFF. The DNA of the CDR3 is TGTGCCATCAGTGAGGGTCTCGGGGGAAAACTGTTTTTT.

This clone occurred once. The chain has TRBV5-4 and TRBJ2-5, with 10 positions matching TRBD2. V was clipped by 4 bases and J by 3 bases; unmatched bases: 9. CDR3 size: 16 residues. Germline CDR1 and CDR2: SGHNT and YYREEE (reference sequence). The CDR3 sequence: CASSPAQRGGEETQYF. CDR3 sequence (DNA): TGTGCCAGCAGCCCGGCCCAGCGGGGGGGCGAAGAGACCCAGTACTTC.

This clone was counted a few times. The chain couples TRBV9 to TRBJ2-7, with D possibly TRBD1 on 6 matching bases. V was clipped by 3 bases and J by 0 bases, with 10 bases between them. Germline assignment: CDR1 SGDLS and CDR2 YYNGEE. The CDR3 loop spans 14 amino acids. Here the CDR3 reads CASSGSGHSYEQYF. The DNA for the CDR3 is TGTGCCAGCAGCGGATCGGGACACTCCTACGAGCAGTACTTC.

The CDR3 DNA sequence: TGCGCCAGCAGCCAAATAGCGGGGGTAGAGACCCAGTACTTC. Encoded protein: CASSQIAGVETQYF. The rearrangement links TRBV4-1 to TRBJ2-5, with 9 bases that match TRBD2. After removal of 2 bases from V and 4 bases from J, the junction contained 2 bases not matched to a gene. The germline CDR1 and CDR2 sequences are MGHRA and YSYEKL. The CDR3 has 14 amino acids.

The gene calls are TRBV11-3 and TRBJ2-1; 9 bases map to TRBD1. The CDR3 runs to 16 residues. Germline CDR1 SGHNT, CDR2 YENEEA. Germline trimming cut 3 bases from V and 8 bases from J; bases unmatched to any gene: 11. The CDR3 region is CASSLRRGQGLDEQFF. The CDR3, as DNA: TGTGCCAGCAGCTTGAGGAGGGGACAGGGACTCGATGAGCAGTTCTTC. The full variable domain, in which reference TRBV11-3 and TRBJ2-1 provide the parts outside the CDR3, is EAGVVQSPRYKIIEKKQPVAFWCNPISGHNTLYWYLQNLGQGPELLIRYENEEAVDDSQLPKDRFSAERLKGVDSTLKIQPAELGDSAVYLCASSLRRGQGLDEQFFGPGTRLTVL.

CDR3 nucleotide sequence: TGTGCCAGCAGTTACTCAATAAGCGGGGGTTCACCCCTCCACTTT. Protein: CASSYSISGGSPLHF. The chain recombines TRBV6-5 with TRBJ1-6, with D tentatively TRBD1 (5 bases). In germline, CDR1 is MNHEY, CDR2 SVGAGI. Trimming pared 0 bases from V and 9 bases from J, leaving 12 bases between. The CDR3 loop spans 15 amino acids.

CDR3 sequence (DNA): TGTGCCTGGAGCCGGGTAGGGGTCCTAACCGGGGAGCTGTTTTTT. Protein: CAWSRVGVLTGELFF. The chain joins TRBV30 to TRBJ2-2; a possible D gene is TRBD1 (5 bases). CDR1 and CDR2 (germline): GTSNPN, SVGIG (reference sequence). V dropped 3 bases and J dropped 5 bases, with 16 bases sitting between them. The CDR3 spans 15 residues.

This chain links TRBV27 with TRBJ1-4; 9 bases line up with TRBD1. J gave up 6 bases and V 5 bases, and 4 bases lay outside the gene matches. CDR3 length: 14 residues. The V gene's germline CDR1 is MNHEY and CDR2 SMNVEV (reference sequence). The CDR3 nucleotides are TGTGCCAGCAGTCCACAGGGGGCCGATGAAAAACTGTTTTTT. It specifies CASSPQGADEKLFF.

This clone came up once. The chain has TRBV6-4 and TRBJ1-2; D is perhaps TRBD1 (6 bases). In germline, CDR1 is MRHNA, CDR2 SNTAGT. Trimming removed 7 bases at V and 9 bases at J, with 15 bases between. There are 12 residues in the CDR3. CDR3 region: CASKGLTGSYTF. The CDR3 DNA reads TGTGCCAGCAAAGGGTTAACAGGGAGCTACACCTTC.